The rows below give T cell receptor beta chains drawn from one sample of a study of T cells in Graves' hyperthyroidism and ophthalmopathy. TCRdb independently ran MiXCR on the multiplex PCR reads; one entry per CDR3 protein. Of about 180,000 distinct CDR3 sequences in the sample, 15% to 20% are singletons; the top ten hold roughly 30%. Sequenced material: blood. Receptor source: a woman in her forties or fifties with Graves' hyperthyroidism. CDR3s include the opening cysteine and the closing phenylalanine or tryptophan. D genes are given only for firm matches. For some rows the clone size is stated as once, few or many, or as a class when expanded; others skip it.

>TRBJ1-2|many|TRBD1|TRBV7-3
TGTGCCAGCAGCTTTACAGGGGGGGGGGACTATGGCTACACCTTC
CASSFTGGGDYGYTF
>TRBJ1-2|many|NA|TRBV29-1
TGCAGCGTGTCCCGGGAGCCTAACTATGGCTACACCTTC
CSVSREPNYGYTF
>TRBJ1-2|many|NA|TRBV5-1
TGCGCCAGCAGCTTGTTGAATGCTGGCTATGGCTACACCTTC
CASSLLNAGYGYTF
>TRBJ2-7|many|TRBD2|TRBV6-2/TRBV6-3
TGTGCCAGCACTCCCCTTCGGAGCGGGGGGGCCTACGAGCAGTACTTC
CASTPLRSGGAYEQYF
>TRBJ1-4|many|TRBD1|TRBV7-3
TGTGCCAGCAGCCGGGACAGTGGCGAAAAACTGTTTTTT
CASSRDSGEKLFF
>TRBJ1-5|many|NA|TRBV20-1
TGCAGTGCAAGGGAGAGCAATCAGCCCCAGCATTTT
CSARESNQPQHF
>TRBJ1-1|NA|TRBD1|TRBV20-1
TGCAGTGCTAGAGTGTGGACAGGGGGCGAAAAGGACACTGAAGCTTTCTTT
CSARVWTGGEKDTEAFF
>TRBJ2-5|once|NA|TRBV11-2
TGTGCCAGCAGCTCAACCGGGACGGTGGGGGAGACCCAGTACTTC
CASSSTGTVGETQYF
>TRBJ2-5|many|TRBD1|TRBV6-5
TGTGCCAGCAGTTACCACCCGGGACAGTACCAAGAGACCCAGTACTTC
CASSYHPGQYQETQYF
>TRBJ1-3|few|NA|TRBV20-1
TGCAGTGCCCTCGGGGCGGGAAACACCACATATTTT
CSALGAGNTTYF
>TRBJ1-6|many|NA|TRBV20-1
TGCAGTGCTAGAGGAGAGAGGACAGAGCATAATTCACCCCTCCACTTT
CSARGERTEHNSPLHF
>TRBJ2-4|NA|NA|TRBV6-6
TGTGCCAGCAGTTACTCAAGTTACCAGCAAAACATTCAGTACTTC
CASSYSSYQQNIQYF
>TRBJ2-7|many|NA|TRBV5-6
TGTGCCAGCAGCTGGGGGCACGAGCAGTACTTC
CASSWGHEQYF
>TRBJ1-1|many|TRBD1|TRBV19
TGTGCCAGTAGTATATCTCGGACAGGGAACACTGAAGCTTTCTTT
CASSISRTGNTEAFF
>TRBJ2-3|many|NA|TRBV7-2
TGTGCCAGCAGCTTAACCGGGGGAGGCGATACGCAGTATTTT
CASSLTGGGDTQYF
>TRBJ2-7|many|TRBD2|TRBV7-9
TGTGCCAGCAGCTCATGGACTAGCGGGTACTCCTACGAGCAGTACTTC
CASSSWTSGYSYEQYF
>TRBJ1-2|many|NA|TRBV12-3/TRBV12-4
TGTGCCAGCAGTCTAGGATACTATGGCTACACCTTC
CASSLGYYGYTF
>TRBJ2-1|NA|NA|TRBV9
TGTGCCAGCAGCGTAGTAGTGGACCGGGGGTCCCAGTTCTTC
CASSVVVDRGSQFF
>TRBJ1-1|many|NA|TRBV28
TGTGCCAGCAGCCCGGGACGGGGTTATTTTTTCGGAGGCACTGAAGCTTTCTTT
CASSPGRGYFFGGTEAFF
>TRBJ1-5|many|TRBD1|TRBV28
TGTGCCAGCAGGGCGACAGGGGCGGGTCAGCCCCAGCATTTT
CASRATGAGQPQHF
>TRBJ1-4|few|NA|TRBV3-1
TGTGCCAGCAGCCAAGAGCTTAATGAAAAACTGTTTTTT
CASSQELNEKLFF
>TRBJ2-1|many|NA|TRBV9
TGTGCCAGCAGCGTAGGGGTCGGAAGTTATGAGCAGTTCTTC
CASSVGVGSYEQFF
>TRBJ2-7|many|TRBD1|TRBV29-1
TGCAGCGTTGGGGACAGGGGTGATTCCGAGCAGTACTTC
CSVGDRGDSEQYF
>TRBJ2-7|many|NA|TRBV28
TGTGCCAGCAGTTGGGGGCAGAGGGCCTACGAGCAGTACTTC
CASSWGQRAYEQYF
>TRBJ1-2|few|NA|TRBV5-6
TGTGCCAGCAGCTTGGTTTCGGGGGTCGATGGCTACACCTTC
CASSLVSGVDGYTF
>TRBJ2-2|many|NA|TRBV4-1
TGCGCCAGCAGCCCCCCGCCGGGCCGAGGAACCGGGGAGCTGTTTTTT
CASSPPPGRGTGELFF
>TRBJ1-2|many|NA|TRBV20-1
TGCAGTGCCCATCGGGGAGAGCAAACCTCTAACTATGGCTACACCTTC
CSAHRGEQTSNYGYTF